Here is one T cell receptor (beta chain) with its context. The data are from a study of regulatory T cells in long-lasting Graves disease. Time point indicated: persistent/refractory GD, antithyroid drugs over 5 years with positive TRAb. PBMCs provided the RNA from which the TCR library was made. Arm-PCR of CDR3 regions with iRepertoire HTBI primers generated TCR beta libraries. One entry per CDR3 protein, called by TCRdb with MiXCR from the multiplex PCR reads. Here the sample spans fewer than 550,000 distinct CDR3 sequences, 20% to 25% being singletons. The material sequenced was peripheral blood mononuclear cells (PBMCs), taken when the disease was refractory, from a patient treated with antithyroid drugs. The clonotype comes from a female donor with Graves disease.

The CDR3 region has the DNA TGCGCCAGCAGCTTGGTATACAGGGGCGACGAGACCCAGTACTTC. This sequence encodes CASSLVYRGDETQYF. This chain links TRBV5-1 with TRBJ2-5, with 7 positions matching TRBD1. The V gene's germline CDR1 is SGHRS and CDR2 YFSETQ. Trimming cost V 0 bases and J 5 bases; bases outside gene matches: 7. The CDR3 has 15 amino acids.